This T cell receptor (beta chain) was profiled in a study of CD8 T cells in ankylosing spondylitis. Study-wide results and limits: A motif in TCR beta, a set of roughly eight highly homologous variants, appeared characteristic of ankylosing spondylitis blood.

This clonotype was counted ten times or more. Its antigen is undetermined. TCRdb re-called the 5' RACE reads through MiXCR, storing one row per CDR3 protein. The data hold around 490,000 distinct CDR3 sequences, with about 5.4% observed a single time. The material sequenced was blood, either unsorted or a sorted T cell fraction (not recorded which). The source is a male donor with ankylosing spondylitis.

Here the CDR3 reads CASSLTMSADTQYF. Here the CDR3 DNA reads TGTGCCAGCAGCTTAACCATGAGTGCAGATACGCAGTATTTT. This chain joins TRBV7-9 and TRBJ2-3, with unresolved D. Germline values: CDR1 SEHNR, CDR2 FQNEAQ (reference sequence). The V end was cut by 2 bases, the J end by 4 bases, with 10 bases between. The CDR3 contains 14 residues.